The clone carrying this T cell receptor beta chain has just one count. Its antigen remains unknown. Noted treatment: about 20 received Ad26.COV2.S at low or high dose, single or two shots; 5 received placebo; per-sample allocation not given. The investigators took samples on day 63 after the first vaccine or placebo injection. Aged 18-55 years, donor was enrolled in Boston in about 2020. The method was immunoSEQ multiplex PCR; TCRdb's version includes in-frame clones alone and lacks a portion of them. In the table there are about half a million clones, roughly nine tenths of which are singletons. The sample comes from a study of Ad26.COV2.S vaccination and SARS-CoV-2 variants. The study, taken as a whole, reports: Overall T cell responses may have been underestimated by the analyses of TCR breadth and depth. Spike-specific CD8+ and CD4+ T cell responses reportedly showed substantial breadth after vaccination.

From germline, CDR1 is MRHNA and CDR2 SNTAGT. V was pared by 2 bases and J by 0 bases, with 1 base of the junction left unmatched. The CDR3 consists of 15 residues. This clonotype was sampled from a person between 18 and 59 years old who received the Ad26.COV2.S COVID-19 vaccine or a placebo. The source material was peripheral blood, sampled in a trial of Ad26.COV2.S vaccine versus placebo. The chain recombines TRBV6-4 with TRBJ2-3; 8 bases map to TRBD1. CDR3 residues: CASSDGTGSTDTQYF. In nucleotides, the CDR3 is TGTGCCAGCAGTGACGGGACAGGAAGCACAGATACGCAGTATTTT.